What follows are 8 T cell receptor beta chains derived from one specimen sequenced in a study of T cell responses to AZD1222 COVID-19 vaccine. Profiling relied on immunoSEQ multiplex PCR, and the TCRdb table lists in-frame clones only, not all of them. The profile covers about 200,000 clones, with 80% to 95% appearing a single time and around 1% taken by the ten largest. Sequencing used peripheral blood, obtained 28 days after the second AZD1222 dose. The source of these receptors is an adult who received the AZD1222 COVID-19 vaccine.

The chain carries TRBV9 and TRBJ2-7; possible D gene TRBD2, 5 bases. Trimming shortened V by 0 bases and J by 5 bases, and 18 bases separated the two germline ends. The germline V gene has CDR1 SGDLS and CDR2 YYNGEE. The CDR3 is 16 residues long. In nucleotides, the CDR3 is TGTGCCAGCAGCGTAGGGGAGAAAGGGAAAAGGCACGAGCAGTACTTC. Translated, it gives CASSVGEKGKRHEQYF.

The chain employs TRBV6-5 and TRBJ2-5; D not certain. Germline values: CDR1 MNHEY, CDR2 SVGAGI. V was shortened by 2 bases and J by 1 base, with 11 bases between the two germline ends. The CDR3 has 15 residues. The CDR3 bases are TGTGCCAGCAGTTACGACCCGGCCCGCCAAGAGACCCAGTACTTC. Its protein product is CASSYDPARQETQYF.

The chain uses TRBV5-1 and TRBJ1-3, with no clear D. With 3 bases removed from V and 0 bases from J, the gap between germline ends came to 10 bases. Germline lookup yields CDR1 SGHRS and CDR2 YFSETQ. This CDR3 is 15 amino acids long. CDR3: CASSSGLSSGNTIYF. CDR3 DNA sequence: TGCGCCAGCAGCTCGGGCCTAAGCTCTGGAAACACCATATATTTT.

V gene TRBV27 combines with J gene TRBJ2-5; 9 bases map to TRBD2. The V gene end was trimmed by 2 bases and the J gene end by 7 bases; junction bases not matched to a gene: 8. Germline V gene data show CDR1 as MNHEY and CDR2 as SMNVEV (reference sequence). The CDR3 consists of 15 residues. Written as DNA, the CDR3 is TGTGCCAGCAGTTTAACCGGGACTAGCTTCGCGACCCAGTACTTC. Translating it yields CASSLTGTSFATQYF.

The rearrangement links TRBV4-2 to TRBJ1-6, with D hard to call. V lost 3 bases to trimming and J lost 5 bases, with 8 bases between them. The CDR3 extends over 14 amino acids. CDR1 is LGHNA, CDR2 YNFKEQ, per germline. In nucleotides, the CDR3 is TGTGCCAGCAGCCAGGGGTCTAATAATTCACCCCTCCACTTT. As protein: CASSQGSNNSPLHF.

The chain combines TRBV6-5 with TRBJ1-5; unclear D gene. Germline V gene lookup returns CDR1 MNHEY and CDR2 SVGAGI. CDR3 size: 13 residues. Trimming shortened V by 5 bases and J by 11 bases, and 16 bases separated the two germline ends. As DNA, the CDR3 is TGTGCCAGCAGTCCAGAAGGGAGGATGACCCAGCATTTT. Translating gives CASSPEGRMTQHF.

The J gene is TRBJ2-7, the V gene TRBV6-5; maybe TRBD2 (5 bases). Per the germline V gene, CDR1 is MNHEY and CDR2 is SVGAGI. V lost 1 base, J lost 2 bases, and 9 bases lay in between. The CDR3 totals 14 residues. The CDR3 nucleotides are TGTGCCAGCAGTTACTTTTCGGGGACCTACGAGCAGTACTTC. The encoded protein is CASSYFSGTYEQYF.

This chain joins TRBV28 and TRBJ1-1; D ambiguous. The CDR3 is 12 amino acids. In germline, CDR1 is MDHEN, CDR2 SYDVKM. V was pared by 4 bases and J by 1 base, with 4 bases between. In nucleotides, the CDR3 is TGTGCCAGCAGTTACAGGAACACTGAAGCTTTCTTT. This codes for CASSYRNTEAFF.